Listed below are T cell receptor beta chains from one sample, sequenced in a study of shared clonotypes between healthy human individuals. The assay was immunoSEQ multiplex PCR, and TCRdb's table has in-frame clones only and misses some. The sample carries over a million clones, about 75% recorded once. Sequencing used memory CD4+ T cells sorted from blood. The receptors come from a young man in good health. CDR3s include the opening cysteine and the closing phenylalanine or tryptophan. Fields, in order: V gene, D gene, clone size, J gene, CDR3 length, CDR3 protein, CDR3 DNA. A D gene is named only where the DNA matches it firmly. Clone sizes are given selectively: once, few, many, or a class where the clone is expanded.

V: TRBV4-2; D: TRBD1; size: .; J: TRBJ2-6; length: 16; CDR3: CASSIEGATGANVLTF; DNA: TGTGCCAGCAGCATAGAGGGGGCCACGGGGGCCAACGTCCTGACTTTC
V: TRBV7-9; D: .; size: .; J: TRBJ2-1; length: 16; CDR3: CASRSRGGLAYNEQFF; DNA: TGTGCCAGCAGATCAAGGGGGGGGTTAGCCTACAATGAGCAGTTCTTC
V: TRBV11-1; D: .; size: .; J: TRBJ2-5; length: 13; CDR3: CASSLGHEETQYF; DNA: TGTGCCAGCAGCTTAGGGCACGAAGAGACCCAGTACTTC
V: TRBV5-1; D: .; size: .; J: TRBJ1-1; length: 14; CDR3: CASSSTGVNTEAFF; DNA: TGCGCCAGCAGCTCGACAGGAGTGAACACTGAAGCTTTCTTT
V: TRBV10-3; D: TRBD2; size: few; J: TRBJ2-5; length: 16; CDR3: CAISEELAGEKETQYF; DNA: TGTGCCATCAGTGAGGAACTAGCGGGAGAAAAAGAGACCCAGTACTTC
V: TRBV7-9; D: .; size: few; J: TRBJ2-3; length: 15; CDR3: CASSRRQVIGDTQYF; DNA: TGTGCCAGCAGCAGGCGACAGGTGATAGGAGATACGCAGTATTTT
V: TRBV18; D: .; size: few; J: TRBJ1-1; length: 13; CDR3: CASSPTQDTEAFF; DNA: TGTGCCAGCTCACCAACGCAGGACACTGAAGCTTTCTTT
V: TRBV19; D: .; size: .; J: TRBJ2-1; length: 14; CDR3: CASSATEGYNEQFF; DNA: TGTGCCAGTAGCGCTACCGAGGGATACAATGAGCAGTTCTTC
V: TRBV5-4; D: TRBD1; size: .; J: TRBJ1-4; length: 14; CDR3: CASSSKGAGEKLFF; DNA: TGTGCCAGCAGCTCGAAGGGGGCCGGGGAAAAACTGTTTTTT
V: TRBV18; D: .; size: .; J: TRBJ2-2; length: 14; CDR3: CASSITGNTGELFF; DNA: TGTGCCAGCTCAATAACAGGAAACACCGGGGAGCTGTTTTTT
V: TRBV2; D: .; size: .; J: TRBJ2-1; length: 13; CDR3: CASSVRSYNKQFF; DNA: TGTGCCAGCAGTGTCAGGAGCTACAATAAGCAGTTCTTC
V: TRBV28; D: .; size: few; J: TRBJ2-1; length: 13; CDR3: CAGTNRGYNEQFF; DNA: TGTGCCGGGACCAATCGGGGATACAATGAGCAGTTCTTC
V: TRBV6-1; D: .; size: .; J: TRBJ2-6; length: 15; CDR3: CASSEAITGANVLTF; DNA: TGTGCCAGCAGTGAAGCCATTACTGGGGCCAACGTCCTGACTTTC
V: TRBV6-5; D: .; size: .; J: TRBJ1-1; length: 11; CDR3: CASKELYEAFF; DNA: TGTGCCAGCAAGGAACTTTATGAAGCTTTCTTT
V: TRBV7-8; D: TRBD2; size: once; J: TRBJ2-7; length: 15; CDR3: CASSPRSGRVYEQYF; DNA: TGTGCCAGCAGCCCACGAAGCGGGAGGGTCTACGAGCAGTACTTC
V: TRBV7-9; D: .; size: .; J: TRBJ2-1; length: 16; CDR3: CASSLGDMGALDEQFF; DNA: TGTGCCAGCAGCTTAGGGGATATGGGGGCCCTCGATGAGCAGTTCTTC
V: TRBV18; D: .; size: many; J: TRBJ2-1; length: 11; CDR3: CASSPNNEQFF; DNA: TGTGCCAGCTCACCCAACAATGAGCAGTTCTTC
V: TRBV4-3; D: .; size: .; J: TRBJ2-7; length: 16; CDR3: CASSLRGGGGSDEQYF; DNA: TGCGCCAGCAGCCTCAGGGGGGGAGGTGGGTCCGACGAGCAGTACTTC
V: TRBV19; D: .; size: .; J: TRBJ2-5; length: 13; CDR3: CASSIRGQETQYF; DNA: TGTGCCAGTAGTATCCGGGGTCAAGAGACCCAGTACTTC
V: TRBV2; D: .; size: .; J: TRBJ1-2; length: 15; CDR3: CASSDYAGGYNGYTF; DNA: TGTGCCAGCAGTGACTATGCTGGCGGCTATAATGGCTACACCTTC
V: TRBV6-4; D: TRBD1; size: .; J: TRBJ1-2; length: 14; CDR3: CASSPDRGNYGYTF; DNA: TGTGCCAGCAGCCCGGACAGGGGAAACTATGGCTACACCTTC
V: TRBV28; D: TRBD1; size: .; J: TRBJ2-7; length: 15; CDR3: CASTPGPRGRREQYF; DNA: TGTGCCAGCACCCCGGGGCCAAGGGGGCGCCGTGAGCAGTACTTC
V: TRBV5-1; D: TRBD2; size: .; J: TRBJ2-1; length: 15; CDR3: CASTPTSGPYNEQFF; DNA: TGCGCCAGCACCCCGACTAGCGGACCCTACAATGAGCAGTTCTTC
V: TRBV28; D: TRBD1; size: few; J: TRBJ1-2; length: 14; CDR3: CASSRDSLFYGYTF; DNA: TGTGCCAGCAGTCGGGACAGCTTATTCTATGGCTACACCTTC
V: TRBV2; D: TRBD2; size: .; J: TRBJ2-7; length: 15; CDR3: CASSVGGGISYEQYF; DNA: TGTGCCAGCAGTGTGGGCGGGGGGATCTCCTACGAGCAGTACTTC
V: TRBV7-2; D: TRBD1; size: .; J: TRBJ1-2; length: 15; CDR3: CASSFAGTGGGGYTF; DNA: TGTGCCAGCAGCTTCGCCGGGACAGGGGGCGGAGGCTACACCTTC
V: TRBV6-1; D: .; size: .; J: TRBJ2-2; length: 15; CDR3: CASRLRPGNTGELFF; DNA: TGTGCCAGCAGGTTAAGACCGGGGAACACCGGGGAGCTGTTTTTT
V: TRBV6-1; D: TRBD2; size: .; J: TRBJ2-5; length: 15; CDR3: CAVERGLNGGETQYF; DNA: TGTGCCGTAGAGCGGGGGCTCAACGGAGGTGAGACCCAGTACTTC
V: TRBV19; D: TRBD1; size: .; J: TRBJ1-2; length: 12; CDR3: CASSATGDGYTF; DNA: TGTGCCAGTAGTGCTACAGGGGACGGCTACACCTTC
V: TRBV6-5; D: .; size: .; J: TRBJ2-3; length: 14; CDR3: CASSYSGDTDTQYF; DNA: TGTGCCAGCAGTTACTCGGGGGACACAGATACGCAGTATTTT
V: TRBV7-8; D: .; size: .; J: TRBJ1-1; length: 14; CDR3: CASSPFGGSTEAFF; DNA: TGTGCCAGCAGCCCTTTCGGGGGGAGCACTGAAGCTTTCTTT
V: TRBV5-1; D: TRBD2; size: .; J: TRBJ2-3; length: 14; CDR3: CASSWDYGTDTQYF; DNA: TGCGCCAGCAGCTGGGACTACGGCACAGATACGCAGTATTTT
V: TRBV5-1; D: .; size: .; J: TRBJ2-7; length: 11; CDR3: CASSEPGPKYF; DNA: TGCGCCAGCAGCGAACCAGGGCCTAAGTACTTC
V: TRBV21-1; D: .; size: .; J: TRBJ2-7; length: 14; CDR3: CASNKRTGRHEQYF; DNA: TGTGCCAGCAATAAGAGGACAGGGAGGCACGAGCAGTACTTC
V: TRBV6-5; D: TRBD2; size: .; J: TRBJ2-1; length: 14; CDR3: CASRRAGRRNEQFF; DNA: TGTGCCAGCAGGAGAGCGGGACGGAGAAATGAGCAGTTCTTC
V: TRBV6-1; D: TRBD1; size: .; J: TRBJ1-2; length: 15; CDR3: CASSAGGLAPYGYTF; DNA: TGTGCCAGCAGCGCAGGGGGCCTAGCCCCGTATGGCTACACCTTC
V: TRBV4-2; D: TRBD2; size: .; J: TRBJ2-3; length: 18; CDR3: CASSSRTLSGGVTDTQYF; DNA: TGTGCCAGCAGCTCACGAACTCTTAGCGGGGGGGTCACAGATACGCAGTATTTT
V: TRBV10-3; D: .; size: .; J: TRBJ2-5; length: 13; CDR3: CATVGTNQETQYF; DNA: TGTGCCACGGTCGGGACAAATCAAGAGACCCAGTACTTC
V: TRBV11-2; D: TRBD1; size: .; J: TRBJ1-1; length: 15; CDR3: CASSLGQGVNTEAFF; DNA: TGTGCCAGCAGCCTGGGACAGGGGGTCAACACTGAAGCTTTCTTT
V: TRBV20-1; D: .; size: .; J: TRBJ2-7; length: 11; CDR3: CSARAGLEQYF; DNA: TGCAGTGCTAGAGCAGGGCTCGAGCAGTACTTC
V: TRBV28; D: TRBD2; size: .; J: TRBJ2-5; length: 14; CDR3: CASTPGLARETQYF; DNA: TGTGCCAGCACCCCCGGACTAGCGCGAGAGACCCAGTACTTC
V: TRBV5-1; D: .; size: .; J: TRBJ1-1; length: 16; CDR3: CASSLGGTNMNTEAFF; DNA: TGCGCCAGCAGCTTGGGGGGGACAAACATGAACACTGAAGCTTTCTTT
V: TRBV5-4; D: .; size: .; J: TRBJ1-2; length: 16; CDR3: CASSFGRGEANYGYTF; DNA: TGTGCCAGCAGCTTCGGCAGGGGAGAGGCCAACTATGGCTACACCTTC
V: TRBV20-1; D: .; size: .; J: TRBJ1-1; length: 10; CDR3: CSAMNTEAFF; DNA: TGCAGTGCGATGAACACTGAAGCTTTCTTT
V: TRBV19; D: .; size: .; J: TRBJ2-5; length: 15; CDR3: CASSAVSRGRETQYF; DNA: TGTGCCAGTAGTGCCGTATCACGAGGCAGGGAGACCCAGTACTTC
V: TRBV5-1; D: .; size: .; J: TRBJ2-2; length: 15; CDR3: CASSLVGAGTGELFF; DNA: TGCGCCAGCAGCTTGGTGGGCGCGGGGACCGGGGAGCTGTTTTTT
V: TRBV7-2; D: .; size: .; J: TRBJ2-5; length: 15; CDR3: CASSLGGAGASTQYF; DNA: TGTGCCAGCAGCTTAGGAGGGGCAGGGGCTTCAACCCAGTACTTC
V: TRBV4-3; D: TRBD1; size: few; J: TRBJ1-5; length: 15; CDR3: CASSQGTGGNQPQHF; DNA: TGCGCCAGCAGCCAAGGGACAGGGGGCAATCAGCCCCAGCATTTT
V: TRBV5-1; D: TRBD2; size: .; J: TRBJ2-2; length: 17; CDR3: CASSLSTSLSNTGELFF; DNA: TGCGCCAGCAGCCTCTCGACTAGCCTTTCGAACACCGGGGAGCTGTTTTTT
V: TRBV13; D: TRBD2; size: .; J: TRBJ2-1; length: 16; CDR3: CASSLRTSGGAHEQFF; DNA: TGTGCCAGCAGCTTGCGGACTAGCGGGGGGGCACATGAGCAGTTCTTC
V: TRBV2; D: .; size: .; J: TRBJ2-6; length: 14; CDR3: CASSGAGGANVLTF; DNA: TGTGCCAGCAGTGGTGCAGGGGGGGCCAACGTCCTGACTTTC